This TCR beta chain was obtained from a study of cytomegalovirus exposure and HLA in healthy donors. Germline lookup yields CDR1 SGDLS and CDR2 YYNGEE. The CDR3 runs to 16 residues. J gave up 2 bases and V 3 bases, and 10 bases lay outside the gene matches. Study-level results: Later on, a genetic analysis was performed. It linked a missense variant in DCLRE1C with V- and J-gene trimming of TCR beta.

The PCR contained 60 Vbeta and 13 Jbeta primers. Profiling relied on immunoSEQ multiplex PCR, and the TCRdb table lists in-frame clones only, not all of them. The sample has roughly 150,000 clones; approximately 73% are singletons. A word on this clone: Its target is unknown.

Sequencing input: PBMCs. The receptor was derived from a woman between 18 and 29 years old in good health and CMV-seropositive. The V and J genes are TRBV9 and TRBJ2-5, with 7 positions matching TRBD1. The CDR3 is CASSGLTGTEQETQYF. DNA of the CDR3: TGTGCCAGCAGCGGGTTAACCGGGACAGAGCAAGAGACCCAGTACTTC.